Presented here are 18 T cell receptor beta chains from one specimen sequenced in a study of T-cell memory formation after mild COVID-19. Using its own MiXCR run on the 5' RACE reads, TCRdb lists one record per CDR3 protein. In the table there are about 250,000 distinct CDR3 sequences, 15% to 17% of which are singletons. Sequencing was carried out using PBMCs or a T cell subset sorted from them (not recorded which). The receptors stem from an adult woman who had mild COVID-19 (a few samples of this study predate the infection). Cell type and time point are not known.

A few counts support this clonotype. J is TRBJ2-4 and V is TRBV20-1; tentatively, D is TRBD1 or TRBD2 (5 bases each). This CDR3 region has 13 residues. The V gene lost 7 bases and the J gene lost 1 base, with 11 bases spanning the gap. The germline CDR1 and CDR2 sequences are DFQATT and SNEGSKA (reference sequence). This CDR3 reads CSVEGSAKNIQYF. The CDR3 region has the DNA TGCAGTGTTGAGGGGTCCGCCAAAAACATTCAGTACTTC.

This clonotype was picked up many times. The chain couples TRBV7-9 to TRBJ1-1, with TRBD1 identical over 8 bases. This CDR3 is built from 13 residues. V lost 5 bases to trimming and J lost 4 bases; unmatched junction nucleotides: 3. Germline V CDR1 and CDR2: SEHNR, FQNEAQ (reference sequence). The CDR3 spells CASSPTGGTEAFF. CDR3 nucleotide sequence: TGTGCCAGCAGCCCTACAGGGGGCACTGAAGCTTTCTTT.

This chain uses TRBV28 with TRBJ2-7; D unclear. Trimming shortened V by 8 bases and J by 4 bases, and 9 bases separated the two germline ends. The V gene's germline CDR1 is MDHEN and CDR2 SYDVKM. The CDR3 is made up of 11 amino acids. Here the CDR3 reads CASHTEYEQYF. CDR3 nucleotides: TGTGCCAGCCACACGGAATACGAGCAGTACTTC.

This clonotype occurred many times. The genes are TRBV12-3 or TRBV12-4 and TRBJ2-3; TRBD2 aligns across 8 bases. CDR3 length: 16 amino acids. V shed 1 base, J shed 3 bases, and the junction held 6 bases outside the gene matches. CDR3 protein: CASSLGTSRRTDTQYF. As DNA, the CDR3 is TGTGCCAGCAGTTTAGGGACTAGCAGGCGTACAGATACGCAGTATTTT.

This clonotype was seen more than once but under ten times. The rearrangement joins TRBV14 to TRBJ1-1; D might be TRBD1 (6 bases). CDR1 is SGHDN and CDR2 is FVKESK in the germline V gene. V was clipped by 4 bases and J by 2 bases, with 17 bases between them. The CDR3 has 16 residues. The CDR3 nucleotides read TGTGCCAGCAGCCTGCCGGGGGGGCTTTATAACACTGAAGCTTTCTTT. It translates to CASSLPGGLYNTEAFF.

V and J are TRBV5-1 and TRBJ2-1, with D perhaps TRBD1 (5 bases). V lost 0 bases, J lost 7 bases, and 8 bases lay in between. CDR3 length equals 13 residues. Germline loops: CDR1 SGHRS, CDR2 YFSETQ. The CDR3 is CASSLEGWNEQFF. The CDR3 DNA is TGCGCCAGCAGCTTGGAGGGGTGGAATGAGCAGTTCTTC. The entire variable domain, with the rest obtained from reference TRBV5-1 and TRBJ2-1, is as follows: KAGVTQTPRYLIKTRGQQVTLSCSPISGHRSVSWYQQTPGQGLQFLFEYFSETQRNKGNFPGRFSGRQFSNSRSEMNVSTLELGDSALYLCASSLEGWNEQFFGPGTRLTVL.

This clonotype was counted only a few times. The chain recombines TRBV29-1 with TRBJ2-1, with D perhaps TRBD1 or TRBD2 (6 bases each). Trimming removed 7 bases at V and 12 bases at J, with 19 bases between. CDR3 length: 12 amino acids. CDR1 and CDR2 from the germline V gene are SQVTM and ANQGSEA. The CDR3 sequence: CSAGTAEGVQFF. The CDR3 DNA reads TGCAGCGCCGGGACGGCGGAGGGGGTGCAGTTCTTC.

This clonotype has at least ten counts. This rearrangement joins TRBV18 to TRBJ2-3; 8 bases fit TRBD1. The junction had 6 bases not matched to a gene; V was cut back by 3 bases and J by 4 bases. Germline CDR1 KGHSH, CDR2 LQKENI. There are 15 residues in the CDR3. CDR3 in amino acids: CASSPDRGTPDTQYF. The CDR3 DNA is TGTGCCAGCTCACCCGACAGGGGAACGCCAGATACGCAGTATTTT.

This clonotype was seen many times. The chain combines TRBV12-3 or TRBV12-4 with TRBJ2-3; 8 bases agree with TRBD2. This CDR3 contains 15 residues. V gave up 7 bases and J gave up 1 base; unmatched junction bases: 7. CDR3 sequence (DNA): TGTGCCAGCACTTCGGGAGGGGGGGGCACAGATACGCAGTATTTT. It is translated as CASTSGGGGTDTQYF.

This chain uses TRBV7-3 with TRBJ1-1; TRBD1 might be the D (6 bases). The germline V gene encodes CDR1 SGHTA and CDR2 FQGTGA. Trimming left V 3 bases short and J 7 bases short, with 12 bases between. The CDR3 totals 13 residues. The CDR3 loop is CASSLDQGFEAFF. The CDR3 bases are TGTGCCAGCAGCTTGGACCAGGGGTTTGAAGCTTTCTTT.

This clonotype was seen only a few times. The chain is built from TRBV11-2 and TRBJ1-1; D call uncertain. The CDR3 consists of 13 residues. The V gene's germline CDR1 is SGHAT and CDR2 FQNNGV. V lost 1 base, J lost 4 bases, and 7 bases lay in between. The CDR3 protein is CASSLGGTTEAFF. In DNA, the CDR3 is TGTGCCAGCAGCTTAGGTGGCACCACTGAAGCTTTCTTT.

This clonotype was seen more than once but under ten times. V gene TRBV5-1 combines with J gene TRBJ1-1, with 7 bases matching TRBD1. CDR1 and CDR2 (germline): SGHRS, YFSETQ. V trimming: 4 bases; J trimming: 7 bases; junction bases outside the gene matches: 13. CDR3 length equals 15 residues. In DNA, the CDR3 is TGCGCCAGCAGCCAAACCTCTAACAGGGGCGGTGAAGCTTTCTTT. It specifies CASSQTSNRGGEAFF.

The chain joins TRBV12-3 or TRBV12-4 to TRBJ2-3, with 9 bases lining up with TRBD1. The CDR3 is 17 residues long. Trimming cost V 6 bases and J 2 bases; bases outside gene matches: 12. CDR3 DNA sequence: TGTGCCAGCAGGAGATACCCACAGGGGGCCGACACAGATACGCAGTATTTT. Encoded protein: CASRRYPQGADTDTQYF.

This chain connects TRBV7-9 to TRBJ2-5, with D unresolved. The CDR3 is made up of 15 amino acids. With 5 bases removed from V and 1 base from J, the gap between germline ends came to 14 bases. Germline-derived CDR1 and CDR2 are SEHNR and FQNEAQ (reference sequence). CDR3 loop: CASSPKRRIQETQYF. CDR3 bases: TGTGCCAGCAGCCCGAAGAGGCGGATCCAAGAGACCCAGTACTTC.

The gene calls are TRBV14 and TRBJ1-2; D might be TRBD1 (5 bases). The V gene lost 2 bases and the J gene lost 4 bases, with 11 bases spanning the gap. The germline gives CDR1 SGHDN, CDR2 FVKESK. The CDR3 runs 14 residues. The DNA for the CDR3 is TGTGCCAGCAGCCAATCAGTAGGGACCTATGGCTACACCTTC. This codes for CASSQSVGTYGYTF.

This clonotype has more than one count but fewer than ten. The chain combines TRBV24-1 with TRBJ1-5, with 10 bases that match TRBD1. This CDR3 is 15 amino acids long. V lost 4 bases to trimming and J lost 5 bases; unmatched junction nucleotides: 4. Germline assignment: CDR1 KGHDR and CDR2 SFDVKD. The chain's CDR3 is CATSDPGQGDQPQHF. The DNA of the CDR3 is TGTGCCACCAGTGACCCCGGACAGGGGGATCAGCCCCAGCATTTT.

This clonotype appeared many times. This sequence joins TRBV5-4 and TRBJ1-3, with 9 positions matching TRBD1. CDR3 length: 18 amino acids. V dropped 6 bases and J dropped 2; count of bases not matched to a gene: 15. The V gene's germline CDR1 is SGHNT and CDR2 YYREEE (reference sequence). The CDR3 nucleotides are TGTGCCAGCACCCTCCAAACCGGGACAGGGCCGACTGGAAACACCATATATTTT. This encodes CASTLQTGTGPTGNTIYF.

The CDR3 region has the DNA TGTGCCAGCAGTTCGAACAGGTTTGGCGGATATGGCTACACCTTC. Its protein product is CASSSNRFGGYGYTF. The chain has TRBV12-3 or TRBV12-4 and TRBJ1-2; D possibly corresponds to TRBD1 (5 bases). The CDR3 is 15 residues long. Trimming removed 4 bases at V and 5 bases at J, with 17 bases between.